This T cell receptor (beta chain) was profiled in a study of blood T cell repertoires in COVID-19. Study details: T cells, B-cell-depleted T cells, or PBMCs supplied cDNA or gDNA.

Researchers sorted participants into cohorts using their self-reported clinical history. All exposed participants met a person with COVID-19 within 2 weeks before entering the study. In the study's own analysis: Reference gene primer amplification gave nucleated cell count estimates. Generated by immunoSEQ multiplex PCR, the TCRdb table keeps only in-frame clones and is missing some. V and J calls and clone size are given by that table; D and trimming were obtained from the DNA. This sample yields 220,000 or so clones, of which 85% to 90% are seen a single time; roughly 0.95% belongs to the top ten. This CDR3 region has 16 residues. V trimming: 3 bases; J trimming: 5 bases; junction bases outside the gene matches: 6. Germline CDR1 and CDR2: LGHNA and YNFKEQ.

The specimen sequenced was PBMCs or T cells enriched from blood (not recorded which). The genes are TRBV4-2 and TRBJ1-4, with 10 bases fitting TRBD1. This TCR came from a man aged 45-60 years who had been exposed to COVID-19. The CDR3 DNA reads TGTGCCAGCAGCCAGGCCCGACAGGGGGCCAATGAAAAACTGTTTTTT. Its protein product is CASSQARQGANEKLFF.